One and the same sample provided the 8 T cell receptor beta chains below, sequenced in a study of cytomegalovirus exposure and HLA in healthy donors. Use of 60 Vbeta and 13 Jbeta primers characterized the PCR. Assay: immunoSEQ multiplex PCR; the TCRdb copy retains only in-frame clones and omits some. The repertoire holds 150,000 to 200,000 clones, with about 65% as singletons. Specimen: PBMCs. The receptors here all came from a man aged 35 to 55 in good health and CMV-seropositive.

Written as DNA, the CDR3 is TGTGCCAGTAGTTCAGGGACAGTCTATGGCTACACCTTC. Encoded protein: CASSSGTVYGYTF. V is TRBV19 and J is TRBJ1-2; 7 bases line up with TRBD1. Germline values: CDR1 LNHDA, CDR2 SQIVND (reference sequence). The J segment lost 4 bases and the V segment lost 5 bases, leaving 4 bases of the junction unmatched. This CDR3 contains 13 residues.

V usage is TRBV4-2 and J usage is TRBJ2-7, with 11 positions matching TRBD1. J gave up 2 bases and V 0 bases, and 9 bases lay outside the gene matches. The CDR3 covers 18 residues. The germline V gene has CDR1 LGHNA and CDR2 YNFKEQ. CDR3 nucleotides: TGTGCCAGCAGCCAAGATCACCAACCGGGACAGGGGGCCTACGAGCAGTACTTC. It is translated as CASSQDHQPGQGAYEQYF.

The chain joins TRBV7-9 to TRBJ2-7, with unresolved D. Germline-derived CDR1 and CDR2 are SEHNR and FQNEAQ (reference sequence). V was clipped by 3 bases and J by 7 bases, with 7 bases between them. CDR3 length: 11 residues. The CDR3 DNA follows: TGTGCCAGCAGCTTCATCGGGGAGCAGTACTTC. Its translation: CASSFIGEQYF.

This clone came up a few times. V and J are TRBV5-1 and TRBJ1-4; D perhaps matches TRBD1 (5 bases). V was pared by 4 bases and J by 8 bases, with 15 bases between. The CDR3 sequence is 14 residues long. CDR1 and CDR2 (germline): SGHRS, YFSETQ. The CDR3 region has the DNA TGCGCCAGCAGCGTGGGACTCGGAAGCGAAAAACTGTTTTTT. It encodes CASSVGLGSEKLFF.

This clone was counted a few times. V and J are TRBV4-1 and TRBJ1-2; D is uncertain. V was shortened by 3 bases and J by 4 bases, with 3 bases between the two germline ends. Germline CDR1 MGHRA, CDR2 YSYEKL. This CDR3 region has 11 residues. DNA of the CDR3: TGCGCCAGCAGCCATAGCTATGGCTACACCTTC. It codes for CASSHSYGYTF.

J is TRBJ1-1 and V is TRBV29-1; 9 nucleotides line up with TRBD1. This CDR3 is 16 amino acids long. V shed 6 bases and J 2 bases; nucleotides not matched to a gene: 13. Germline V gives CDR1 SQVTM, CDR2 ANQGSEA. CDR3 DNA sequence: TGCAGCGTCCGGATTGACAGGGGGGCTTTTAACACTGAAGCTTTCTTT. Protein sequence: CSVRIDRGAFNTEAFF. Variable domain in full (rest from reference TRBV29-1 and TRBJ1-1): SAVISQKPSRDICQRGTSLTIQCQVDSQVTMMFWYRQQPGQSLTLIATANQGSEATYESGFVIDKFPISRPNLTFSTLTVSNMSPEDSSIYLCSVRIDRGAFNTEAFFGQGTRLTVV.

This chain links TRBV4-2 with TRBJ2-2; D remains ambiguous. V lost 0 bases, J lost 0 bases, and 5 bases lay in between. CDR1 LGHNA and CDR2 YNFKEQ come from the germline V gene. The length of the CDR3 is 15 residues. The CDR3 nucleotides are TGTGCCAGCAGCCAAGAAAGCTCGAACACCGGGGAGCTGTTTTTT. Translation: CASSQESSNTGELFF.

The rearrangement links TRBV10-3 to TRBJ2-5; 8 bases match TRBD1. The J call is in doubt because the DNA end fits TRBJ2-7 better. This CDR3 is 15 amino acids long. The germline CDR1 and CDR2 sequences are ENHRY and SYGVKD. The CDR3 bases are TGTGCCATCAGTGAGCCCCAGGGGGCCCGATACGAGCAGTACTTC. Residues: CAISEPQGARYEQYF.